Each of the 12 T cell receptor beta chains below was sequenced from the same sample in a study of T cells after posttransplantation cyclophosphamide. Libraries were prepared by immunoSEQ multiplex PCR; TCRdb keeps only in-frame clonotypes and omits some of them. Found here are more than 35,000 clones, no singletons; the ten largest cover roughly 2.5%. The sequencing sample was made of PBMCs. The receptors derive from a man aged 50-59 years in good health, CMV-negative, and a related stem cell transplant donor.

This clone was seen many times. The chain joins TRBV7-9 to TRBJ2-5; TRBD2 matches 7 bases. This CDR3 has 15 residues. The ends lost 10 bases at V and 4 bases at J; junction bases unmatched: 15. Germline assignment: CDR1 SEHNR and CDR2 FQNEAQ (reference sequence). In nucleotides, the CDR3 is TGTGCCACTGAAGGAGGAGGCGGGGGTCCAGAGACCCAGTACTTC. This gives the protein CATEGGGGGPETQYF. The full variable domain, in which reference TRBV7-9 and TRBJ2-5 provide the parts outside the CDR3, is DTGVSQNPRHKITKRGQNVTFRCDPISEHNRLYWYRQTLGQGPEFLTYFQNEAQLEKSRLLSDRFSAERPKGSFSTLEIQRTEQGDSAMYLCATEGGGGGPETQYFGPGTRLLVL.

At least ten counts were recorded for this clone. The sample carries other DNA sequences with the same CDR3. The chain uses TRBV29-1 and TRBJ1-1; 10 nucleotides match TRBD1. Germline V gene data show CDR1 as SQVTM and CDR2 as ANQGSEA. After removal of 4 bases from V and 6 bases from J, the junction contained 8 bases not matched to a gene. The CDR3 loop spans 14 amino acids. This CDR3 is CSVGLRQGASEAFF. DNA for the CDR3: TGCAGCGTTGGCCTCCGACAGGGGGCATCTGAAGCTTTCTTT.

This clone was found many times. The chain couples TRBV4-1 to TRBJ2-2; D is perhaps TRBD2 (7 bases). V lost 2 bases, J lost 5 bases, and 18 bases lay in between. The length of the CDR3 is 17 residues. Germline CDR1 MGHRA, CDR2 YSYEKL. The CDR3 region has the DNA TGCGCCAGCAGCCAACAGAGGTGGGGGGGCGGGACCGGGGAGCTGTTTTTT. This sequence encodes CASSQQRWGGGTGELFF.

This clone occurred a few times. The chain carries TRBV9 and TRBJ2-3, with 8 bases aligning to TRBD2. V gave up 4 bases and J gave up 15 bases; unmatched junction bases: 16. The germline CDR1 and CDR2 sequences are SGDLS and YYNGEE. The length of the CDR3 is 14 residues. The CDR3 bases are TGTGCCAGCAGCCCACACTCTTTTTGGCGGGGGGTCTATTTT. It encodes CASSPHSFWRGVYF. The whole variable domain, filled in from reference TRBV9 and TRBJ2-3, reads DSGVTQTPKHLITATGQRVTLRCSPRSGDLSVYWYQQSLDQGLQFLIQYYNGEERAKGNILERFSAQQFPDLHSELNLSSLELGDSALYFCASSPHSFWRGVYFGPGTRLTVL.

This clone came up many times. The genes are TRBV7-9 and TRBJ1-3, with TRBD1 matching 8 bases. The CDR3 is 16 residues long. V lost 5 bases to trimming and J lost 0 bases; unmatched junction nucleotides: 6. The V gene's germline CDR1 is SEHNR and CDR2 FQNEAQ (reference sequence). CDR3 DNA sequence: TGTGCCAGCAGCCCCGGGACAGGCCTCTCTGGAAACACCATATATTTT. It specifies CASSPGTGLSGNTIYF.

This clone was seen at least ten times. The chain has TRBV6-6 and TRBJ1-3; D gene ambiguous. V was cut by 4 bases and J by 7 bases, with 17 bases left in between. The V gene's germline CDR1 is MNHNY and CDR2 SVGAGI (reference sequence). The CDR3 sequence is 15 residues long. The CDR3 region has the DNA TGTGCCAGCAGTTCCGAAGCGCGGGGTGGGAACACCATATATTTT. Encoded protein: CASSSEARGGNTIYF.

This clone was picked up many times. J is TRBJ2-7 and V is TRBV5-4; TRBD2 matches at 11 bases. V dropped 1 base and J dropped 0; count of bases not matched to a gene: 9. The CDR3 is made up of 18 amino acids. CDR1 and CDR2 from the germline V gene are SGHNT and YYREEE (reference sequence). CDR3 DNA: TGTGCCAGCAGCTTGATGTCTAGCGGGGGGTGGAGCTCCTACGAGCAGTACTTC. This sequence encodes CASSLMSSGGWSSYEQYF.

Many counts were recorded for this clone. V and J are TRBV7-8 and TRBJ1-1, with 10 positions matching TRBD1. The CDR3 covers 16 residues. CDR1 is SGHVS and CDR2 is FQNEAQ in the germline V gene. V trimming: 5 bases; J trimming: 1 base; junction bases outside the gene matches: 7. The CDR3 nucleotides are TGTGCCAGCAGCCGCCGGGACAGGGGATCGAACACTGAAGCTTTCTTT. Encoded protein: CASSRRDRGSNTEAFF.

This clone was seen at least ten times. The genes are TRBV7-9 and TRBJ2-3; no clear D gene. V lost 0 bases to trimming and J lost 4 bases, with 11 bases between them. The CDR3 has 15 residues. Germline assignment: CDR1 SEHNR and CDR2 FQNEAQ (reference sequence). DNA for the CDR3: TGTGCCAGCAGCTTAGCCCGAGTTCACCCAGATACGCAGTATTTT. Translating gives CASSLARVHPDTQYF.

This clone occurred many times. The gene calls are TRBV7-2 and TRBJ1-1; D remains ambiguous. The CDR3 consists of 13 residues. Germline CDR1 SGHTA, CDR2 FQGNSA. Between the trimmed V and J ends, which lost 5 bases and 3 bases, there was a span of 10 bases. The CDR3 reads CASSPDLYTEAFF. The DNA for the CDR3 is TGTGCCAGCAGCCCAGATCTGTACACTGAAGCTTTCTTT.

This clone was counted many times. Other nucleotide sequences in the sample specify the same CDR3. This chain links TRBV7-6 with TRBJ1-2, with a weak D call TRBD1 (6 bases). Trimming took 5 bases from V and 3 from J, leaving 13 bases between them. CDR3 length equals 14 residues. Germline CDR1 SGHVS, CDR2 FNYEAQ. CDR3: CASSRETGYYGYTF. CDR3 DNA sequence: TGTGCCAGCAGCAGAGAGACAGGCTACTATGGCTACACCTTC.

The table lists this clone with many counts. The V call is TRBV10-3, the J call TRBJ2-2; D may be TRBD1 (6 bases). Trimming cost V 6 bases and J 2 bases, with 10 bases left between them. The CDR3 length is 14 residues. Germline V CDR1 and CDR2: ENHRY, SYGVKD. For the CDR3, the DNA is TGTGCCATCAGGACAGGTTCTAACACCGGGGAGCTGTTTTTT. This translates into CAIRTGSNTGELFF.